Listed below are T cell receptor beta chains from one sample, sequenced in a study of blood T cell repertoires in COVID-19. Assay: immunoSEQ multiplex PCR; the TCRdb copy retains only in-frame clones and omits some. Of about 270,000 clones listed, roughly 84% are singletons. Sequenced: peripheral blood. All receptors derive from a woman aged 18-35 years with acute or convalescent COVID-19. Both conserved end residues are part of each CDR3. The order of the fields is clone size, D gene, V gene, J gene, CDR3 protein, CDR3 DNA. A D gene is named only where the DNA matches it firmly. Size is stated for part of the rows, as once, few or many counts, or as a class when the clone is expanded.

size: -; D: -; V: TRBV27; J: TRBJ2-4; CDR3: CASSSLPDRKNIQYF; DNA: TGTGCCAGCAGTTCCCTCCCGGACAGAAAAAACATTCAGTACTTC
size: -; D: TRBD1; V: TRBV7-2; J: TRBJ2-7; CDR3: CASSWDRVLEQYF; DNA: TGTGCCAGCAGCTGGGACAGGGTTTTAGAGCAGTACTTC
size: -; D: TRBD2; V: TRBV5-1; J: TRBJ2-1; CDR3: CASSLGLAGASSHEQFF; DNA: TGCGCCAGCAGCCTGGGACTAGCGGGAGCTTCTTCTCATGAGCAGTTCTTC
size: -; D: TRBD2; V: TRBV9; J: TRBJ2-1; CDR3: CASSVVGAGARNEQFF; DNA: TGTGCCAGCAGCGTAGTCGGTGCGGGAGCTAGAAATGAGCAGTTCTTC
size: -; D: TRBD2; V: TRBV10-1; J: TRBJ2-3; CDR3: CASTSGRASDTQYF; DNA: TGCGCCAGCACGAGCGGGAGGGCTTCAGATACGCAGTATTTT
size: -; D: TRBD2; V: TRBV4-3; J: TRBJ2-7; CDR3: CASSQGLAGSYEQYF; DNA: TGCGCCAGCAGCCAGGGACTAGCGGGATCCTACGAGCAGTACTTC
size: -; D: TRBD2; V: TRBV27; J: TRBJ2-1; CDR3: CASSSGTSGIEQFF; DNA: TGTGCCAGCAGTTCGGGGACTAGCGGGATTGAGCAGTTCTTC
size: -; D: -; V: TRBV5-1; J: TRBJ1-2; CDR3: CASSLMQGEGYGYTF; DNA: TGCGCCAGCAGCTTGATGCAGGGTGAAGGCTATGGCTACACCTTC
size: -; D: -; V: TRBV7-9; J: TRBJ1-2; CDR3: CASSLPSLYGYTF; DNA: TGTGCCAGCAGCTTACCTAGCCTCTATGGCTACACCTTC
size: -; D: -; V: TRBV5-6; J: TRBJ1-2; CDR3: CASSLELAYYGYTF; DNA: TGTGCCAGCAGCTTGGAATTAGCATACTATGGCTACACCTTC
size: -; D: TRBD1; V: TRBV19; J: TRBJ2-7; CDR3: CASSKAGGLTYEQYF; DNA: TGTGCCAGTAGTAAGGCAGGGGGTTTAACCTACGAGCAGTACTTC
size: -; D: TRBD2; V: TRBV3-1/TRBV3-2; J: TRBJ2-3; CDR3: CASSQDNTAGGPGSSTDTQYF; DNA: TGTGCCAGCAGCCAAGATAATACAGCGGGAGGGCCTGGTAGTAGCACAGATACGCAGTATTTT
size: -; D: TRBD1; V: TRBV2; J: TRBJ2-7; CDR3: CASTEQGPTYEQYF; DNA: TGTGCCAGCACTGAACAGGGGCCTACCTACGAGCAGTACTTC
size: once; D: TRBD1; V: TRBV29-1; J: TRBJ1-3; CDR3: CSAGGDRGFGNTIYF; DNA: TGCAGCGCCGGCGGGGACAGGGGATTTGGAAACACCATATATTTT
size: -; D: -; V: TRBV5-1; J: TRBJ1-1; CDR3: CASSIGHRENTEAFF; DNA: TGCGCCAGCAGCATAGGCCACAGGGAAAACACTGAAGCTTTCTTT
size: once; D: TRBD1; V: TRBV5-6; J: TRBJ2-1; CDR3: CASSPTGDNEQFF; DNA: TGTGCCAGCAGCCCGACAGGGGACAATGAGCAGTTCTTC
size: -; D: TRBD1; V: TRBV27; J: TRBJ1-1; CDR3: CASSFSGTGVTEAFF; DNA: TGTGCCAGCAGTTTCTCCGGGACAGGGGTCACTGAAGCTTTCTTT
size: few; D: TRBD1; V: TRBV5-1; J: TRBJ1-4; CDR3: CASSLPGGSNEKLFF; DNA: TGCGCCAGCAGCTTGCCAGGGGGCTCTAATGAAAAACTGTTTTTT
size: once; D: TRBD2; V: TRBV30; J: TRBJ2-7; CDR3: CAWSVLASGGYEQYF; DNA: TGTGCCTGGAGTGTTTTGGCTAGCGGGGGGTACGAGCAGTACTTC
size: once; D: TRBD2; V: TRBV27; J: TRBJ2-1; CDR3: CASWVSGSSYNEQFF; DNA: TGTGCCAGCTGGGTCAGCGGGAGCTCCTACAATGAGCAGTTCTTC
size: few; D: TRBD2; V: TRBV2; J: TRBJ2-6; CDR3: CASGASGTPGANVLTF; DNA: TGTGCCAGCGGGGCTAGCGGGACTCCTGGGGCCAACGTCCTGACTTTC
size: -; D: -; V: TRBV11-3; J: TRBJ2-1; CDR3: CASSLDSYYNEQFF; DNA: TGTGCCAGCAGCTTAGACTCCTACTACAATGAGCAGTTCTTC
size: -; D: -; V: TRBV28; J: TRBJ2-7; CDR3: CASSLRELGGEQYF; DNA: TGTGCCAGCAGTTTGCGGGAGCTAGGGGGCGAGCAGTACTTC
size: -; D: -; V: TRBV5-5; J: TRBJ2-4; CDR3: CASSLEGYLAKNIQYF; DNA: TGTGCCAGCAGCTTGGAGGGGTACCTAGCCAAAAACATTCAGTACTTC
size: -; D: TRBD1; V: TRBV27; J: TRBJ2-7; CDR3: CASRHQTGTASYEQYF; DNA: TGTGCCAGCAGACACCAAACCGGGACAGCCTCCTACGAGCAGTACTTC
size: -; D: -; V: TRBV10-3; J: TRBJ1-2; CDR3: CAISLMGQNYGYTF; DNA: TGTGCCATCAGCCTCATGGGACAAAACTATGGCTACACCTTC
size: -; D: TRBD1; V: TRBV10-3; J: TRBJ1-5; CDR3: CAIRGDSYSNQPQHF; DNA: TGTGCCATCAGAGGGGACAGCTATAGCAATCAGCCCCAGCATTTT